Detailed here is one T cell receptor (beta chain). The sample originates from a study of blood T cell repertoires in COVID-19. Study-wide context: Italy, Spain and the United States were the sources of the convalescent and acute COVID-19 samples. PBMCs, B-cell-depleted T cells, or T cells provided the cDNA or gDNA that made up the material.

The CDR3 totals 15 residues. Deletions cut 2 bases from V and 4 bases from J, with 9 bases between. Germline assignment: CDR1 MNHNS and CDR2 SASEGT. Assay used: immunoSEQ multiplex PCR; TCRdb lists only in-frame clones, some missing. The table lists approximately 82,000 clones, about four fifths of them singletons. The chain combines TRBV6-1 with TRBJ1-6; perhaps TRBD1 as D (5 bases). Sequencing input: peripheral blood. The receptor's source is an older woman with acute or convalescent COVID-19. The chain's CDR3 is CASSERQLYNSPLHF. The CDR3 DNA reads as TGTGCCAGCAGTGAAAGACAGCTTTATAATTCACCCCTCCACTTT.